This paragraph reports one TCR beta chain. What it binds is unknown. The entry originates in a study of cytomegalovirus exposure and HLA in healthy donors. The CDR3 contains 17 residues. J lost 5 bases, V lost 4 bases, and 17 bases had no gene match. The germline V gene encodes CDR1 SGHNT and CDR2 YYREEE (reference sequence). 60 Vbeta and 13 Jbeta primers were used in PCR. TCRdb's copy holds only in-frame clones and misses some; the assay was immunoSEQ multiplex PCR. The sample contains 130,000 to 150,000 clones, approximately 82% of which appear only once. Study results and caveats: A later analysis showed TCR association rates differing by HLA locus, peaking at DRB1 and lowest at HLA-C.

V and J are TRBV5-4 and TRBJ2-5; 7 bases match TRBD2. The receptor was isolated from a woman aged 55-69 years in good health and CMV-seropositive. The sequenced sample consisted of PBMCs. CDR3 protein: CASSDALGGSGIETQYF. The CDR3 nucleotides are TGTGCCAGCAGCGACGCCCTGGGCGGGAGCGGTATTGAGACCCAGTACTTC.